The T cell receptor (beta chain) described here comes from a study of vaccination and CD4 T cells after COVID-19. Study overall: Controls used CEFX viral epitopes (positive), HIV-1 Nef peptides (negative), or no peptide.

Treatment meaning: approximately nine-day PBMC culture with coronavirus spike peptide pools or control peptides (ViraFEST assay). Comments on this clonotype: Its antigen is still unknown.

Study-wide findings and caveats: Looking at convalescent patients, 304 of their 307 vaccine-specific clones were spike mono-reactive.

Cultured CD4+ T cells had their DNA profiled by the Oncomine TCR Beta short-read assay. TCRdb used MiXCR to reprocess the PCR reads, holding one entry per CDR3 protein. The top ten hold about 30% of the sample, which has roughly 10,000 distinct CDR3 sequences, approximately 40% seen once. This clonotype originated in a human donor who had recovered from COVID-19. Material for sequencing was CD4+ T cells from blood, cultured in vitro.

CDR3 sequence (DNA): TGTGCCAGCTTACCGGGACAGGGGGGATATGCTGATAATTCACCCCTCCACTTT. It translates to CASLPGQGGYADNSPLHF. The chain employs TRBV6-1 and TRBJ1-6, with 11 bases aligning to TRBD1. Trimming removed 8 bases from V and 5 bases from J; junction bases left unmatched: 14. The CDR3 length is 18 residues. Per germline, CDR1 MNHNS and CDR2 SASEGT.